This TCR beta chain was sequenced during a study of T cells in Graves' hyperthyroidism and ophthalmopathy. The V segment lost 5 bases and the J segment 4 bases; nucleotides outside the gene matches: 4. Germline V gives CDR1 SGHVS, CDR2 FQNEAQ. The CDR3 extends over 15 amino acids. This clonotype was recorded many times. Researchers amplified the TCR beta CDR3 regions from RNA transcripts. HTBI primers drove first-round RT-PCR of the TCR CDR3. TCRdb re-called the multiplex PCR reads with MiXCR, one entry per CDR3 protein. The sample comprises more than 150,000 distinct CDR3 sequences, about 15% of which are singletons, and 25% to 30% rests with the top ten.

The receptor was isolated from a woman in her forties or fifties with Graves' hyperthyroidism. The sequencing input was blood. V gene TRBV7-8 combines with J gene TRBJ1-4, with 10 bases identical to TRBD1. This CDR3 is CASSRGTGDNEKLFF. The CDR3 DNA sequence: TGTGCCAGCAGCCGTGGGACAGGGGATAATGAAAAACTGTTTTTT. Full variable domain (remainder filled in from reference TRBV7-8 and TRBJ1-4): GAGVSQSPRYKVAKRGQDVALRCDPISGHVSLFWYQQALGQGPEFLTYFQNEAQLDKSGLPSDRFFAERPEGSVSTLKIQRTQQEDSAVYLCASSRGTGDNEKLFFGSGTQLSVL.